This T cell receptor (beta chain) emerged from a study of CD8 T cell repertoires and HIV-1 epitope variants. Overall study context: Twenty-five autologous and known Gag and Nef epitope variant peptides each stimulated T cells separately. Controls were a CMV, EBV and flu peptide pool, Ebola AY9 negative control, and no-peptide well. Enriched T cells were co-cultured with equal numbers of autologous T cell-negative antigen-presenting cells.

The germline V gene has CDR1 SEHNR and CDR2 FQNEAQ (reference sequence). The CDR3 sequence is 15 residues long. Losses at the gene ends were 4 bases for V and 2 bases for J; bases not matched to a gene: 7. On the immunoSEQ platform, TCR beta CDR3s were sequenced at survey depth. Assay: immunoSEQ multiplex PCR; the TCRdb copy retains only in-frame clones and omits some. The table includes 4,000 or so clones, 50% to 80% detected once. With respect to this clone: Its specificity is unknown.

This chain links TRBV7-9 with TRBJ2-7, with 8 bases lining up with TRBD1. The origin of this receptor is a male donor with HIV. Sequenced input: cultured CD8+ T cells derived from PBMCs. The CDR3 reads CASSSRGQGPYEQYF. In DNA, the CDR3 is TGTGCCAGCAGCTCCCGAGGACAGGGCCCCTACGAGCAGTACTTC. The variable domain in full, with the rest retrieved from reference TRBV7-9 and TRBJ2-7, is DTGVSQNPRHKITKRGQNVTFRCDPISEHNRLYWYRQTLGQGPEFLTYFQNEAQLEKSRLLSDRFSAERPKGSFSTLEIQRTEQGDSAMYLCASSSRGQGPYEQYFGPGTRLTVT.